This T cell receptor beta chain was obtained from a study of T cell changes during pregnancy in multiple sclerosis. Germline values: CDR1 SGHVS, CDR2 FNYEAQ. With V trimmed by 1 base and J by 8 bases, 8 bases remained unmatched. CDR3 length: 15 residues. Assay used: immunoSEQ multiplex PCR; TCRdb lists only in-frame clones, some missing. The sample has some 79,000 clones, about 90% seen once; the top ten hold less than 0.6%. This TCR came from a female donor with multiple sclerosis, enrolled in a pregnancy study. The sequencing used CD4+ T cells from peripheral blood mononuclear cells, collected in the second trimester of pregnancy. The V and J genes are TRBV7-6 and TRBJ2-1, with 7 bases that match TRBD2. The CDR3 protein is CASSLVAGLGDEQFF. The CDR3 DNA is TGTGCCAGCAGCTTAGTAGCGGGTTTAGGGGATGAGCAGTTCTTC.